This T cell receptor beta chain comes out of a study of shared clonotypes between healthy human individuals. Profiling relied on immunoSEQ multiplex PCR, and the TCRdb table lists in-frame clones only, not all of them. The data hold around 700,000 clones, with about three quarters observed a single time. Trimming removed 4 bases from V and 6 bases from J; junction bases left unmatched: 12. CDR1 and CDR2 from the germline V gene are LNHDA and SQIVND (reference sequence). The CDR3 extends over 16 amino acids. The sequenced material came from memory CD4+ T cells sorted from blood. Sample subset: CD45RA-negative fraction. The clonotype comes from a woman between 25 and 40 years old in good health. The chain has TRBV19 and TRBJ2-1; 7 nucleotides line up with TRBD2. The CDR3 region has the DNA TGTGCCAGTAGTACGCCAGCGGGAAAGGCGGTCAATGAGCAGTTCTTC. This sequence encodes CASSTPAGKAVNEQFF.